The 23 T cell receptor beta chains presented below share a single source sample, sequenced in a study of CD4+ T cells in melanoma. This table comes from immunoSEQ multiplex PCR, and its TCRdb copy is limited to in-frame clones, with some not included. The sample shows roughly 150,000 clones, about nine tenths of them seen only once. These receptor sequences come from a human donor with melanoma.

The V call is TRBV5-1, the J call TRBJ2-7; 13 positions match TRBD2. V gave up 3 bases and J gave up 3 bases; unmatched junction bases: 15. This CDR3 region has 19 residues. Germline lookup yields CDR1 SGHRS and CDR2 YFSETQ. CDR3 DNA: TGCGCCAGCAGCTGGCCACTAGCGGGGGGGCCGAAAGACTACTACGAGCAGTACTTC. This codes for CASSWPLAGGPKDYYEQYF.

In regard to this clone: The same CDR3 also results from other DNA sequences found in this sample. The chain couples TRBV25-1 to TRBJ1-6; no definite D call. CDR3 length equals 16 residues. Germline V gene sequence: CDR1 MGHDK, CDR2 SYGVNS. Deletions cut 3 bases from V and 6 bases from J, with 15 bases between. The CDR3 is CASSDYGEVSNSPLHF. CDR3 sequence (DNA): TGTGCCAGCAGTGACTATGGAGAAGTGAGTAATTCACCCCTCCACTTT.

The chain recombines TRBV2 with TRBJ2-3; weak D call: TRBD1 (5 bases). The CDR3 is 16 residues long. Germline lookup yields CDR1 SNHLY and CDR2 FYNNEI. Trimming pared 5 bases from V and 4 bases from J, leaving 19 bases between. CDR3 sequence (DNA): TGTGCCAGCAGTCCCCAGGGCGCAAATTTACCAGATACGCAGTATTTT. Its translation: CASSPQGANLPDTQYF.

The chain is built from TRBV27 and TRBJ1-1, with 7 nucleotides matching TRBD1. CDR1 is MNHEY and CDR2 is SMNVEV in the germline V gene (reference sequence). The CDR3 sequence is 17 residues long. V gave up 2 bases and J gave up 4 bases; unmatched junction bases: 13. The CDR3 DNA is TGTGCCAGCAGTTTAAGGGACAGCGTCTTCCGGGTCACTGAAGCTTTCTTT. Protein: CASSLRDSVFRVTEAFF.

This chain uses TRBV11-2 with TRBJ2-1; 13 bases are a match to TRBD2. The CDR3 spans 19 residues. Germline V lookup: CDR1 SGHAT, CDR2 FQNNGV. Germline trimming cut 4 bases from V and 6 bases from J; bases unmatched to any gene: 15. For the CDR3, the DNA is TGTGCCAGCAGCTCCCCCCGAGGGACTAGCGGGGCACTGGGCAATGAGCAGTTCTTC. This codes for CASSSPRGTSGALGNEQFF.

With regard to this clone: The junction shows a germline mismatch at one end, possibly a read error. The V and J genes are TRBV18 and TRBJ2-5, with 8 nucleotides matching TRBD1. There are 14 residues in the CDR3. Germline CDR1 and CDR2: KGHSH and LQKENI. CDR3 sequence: CASSPDRGGEAQYF. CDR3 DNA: TGTGCCAGCTCACCCGACAGGGGTGGAGAGGCCCAGTACTTC. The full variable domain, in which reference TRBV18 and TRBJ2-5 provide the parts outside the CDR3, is NAGVMQNPRHLVRRRGQEARLRCSPMKGHSHVYWYRQLPEEGLKFMVYLQKENIIDESGMPKERFSAEFPKEGPSILRIQQVVRGDSAAYFCASSPDRGGEAQYFGPGTRLLVL.

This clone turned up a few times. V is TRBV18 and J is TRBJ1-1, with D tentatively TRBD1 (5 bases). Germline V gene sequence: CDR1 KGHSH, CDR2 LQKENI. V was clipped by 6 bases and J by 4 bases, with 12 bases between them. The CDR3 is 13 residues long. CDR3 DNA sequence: TGTGCCAGCTCCTTAGCGGGGACCACTGAAGCTTTCTTT. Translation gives CASSLAGTTEAFF.

In DNA, the CDR3 is TGTGCCAGCAGCCAAGATAACGTGAGGGAGCAGTTCTTC. It specifies CASSQDNVREQFF. The chain links TRBV4-2 to TRBJ2-1; D is uncertain. The germline CDR1 and CDR2 sequences are LGHNA and YNFKEQ. Trimming pared 0 bases from V and 10 bases from J, leaving 10 bases between. The CDR3 sequence is 13 residues long.

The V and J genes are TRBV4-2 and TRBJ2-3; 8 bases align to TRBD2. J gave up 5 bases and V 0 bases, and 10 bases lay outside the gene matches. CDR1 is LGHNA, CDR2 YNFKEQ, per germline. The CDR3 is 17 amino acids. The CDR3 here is CASSQEGRRGGGDTQYF. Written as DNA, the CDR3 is TGTGCCAGCAGCCAAGAAGGACGACGGGGGGGTGGAGATACGCAGTATTTT.

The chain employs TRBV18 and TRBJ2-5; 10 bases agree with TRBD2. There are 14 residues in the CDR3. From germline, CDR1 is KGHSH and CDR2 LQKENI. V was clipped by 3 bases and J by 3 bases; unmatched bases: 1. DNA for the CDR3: TGTGCCAGCTCACCCGGACTAGCGGAAGAGACCCAGTACTTC. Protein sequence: CASSPGLAEETQYF.

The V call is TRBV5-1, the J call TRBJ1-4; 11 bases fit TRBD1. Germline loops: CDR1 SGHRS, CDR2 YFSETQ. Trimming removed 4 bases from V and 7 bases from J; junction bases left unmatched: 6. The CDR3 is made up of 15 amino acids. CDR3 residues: CASSPDGTGGEKLFF. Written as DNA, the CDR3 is TGCGCCAGCAGCCCTGACGGGACAGGGGGTGAAAAACTGTTTTTT.

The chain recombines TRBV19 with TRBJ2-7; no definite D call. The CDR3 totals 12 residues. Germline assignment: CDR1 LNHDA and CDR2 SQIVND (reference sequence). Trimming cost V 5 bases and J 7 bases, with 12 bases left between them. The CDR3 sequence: CASSPGAREQYF. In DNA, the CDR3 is TGTGCCAGTAGTCCAGGTGCGAGGGAGCAGTACTTC. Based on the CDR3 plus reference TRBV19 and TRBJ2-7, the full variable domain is DGGITQSPKYLFRKEGQNVTLSCEQNLNHDAMYWYRQDPGQGLRLIYYSQIVNDFQKGDIAEGYSVSREKKESFPLTVTSAQKNPTAFYLCASSPGAREQYFGPGTRLTVT.

CDR3 residues: CASSPRQGMNNEQFF. Written as DNA, the CDR3 is TGTGCCAGCAGCCCTCGACAGGGGATGAACAATGAGCAGTTCTTC. The rearrangement links TRBV14 to TRBJ2-1; 8 nucleotides agree with TRBD1. Germline-derived CDR1 and CDR2 are SGHDN and FVKESK. Germline trimming cut 4 bases from V and 5 bases from J; bases unmatched to any gene: 7. The CDR3 loop spans 15 amino acids.

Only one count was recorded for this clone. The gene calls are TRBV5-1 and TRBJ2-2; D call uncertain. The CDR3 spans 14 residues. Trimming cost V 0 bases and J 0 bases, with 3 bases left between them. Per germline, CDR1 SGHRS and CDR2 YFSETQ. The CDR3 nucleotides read TGCGCCAGCAGCTTGGCAGCGAACACCGGGGAGCTGTTTTTT. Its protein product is CASSLAANTGELFF.

CDR3 protein: CASRGGPNQPQHF. CDR3 in DNA: TGTGCCAGCCGGGGGGGACCGAATCAGCCCCAGCATTTT. The chain recombines TRBV2 with TRBJ1-5, with D tentatively TRBD1 (5 bases). The CDR3 covers 13 residues. The V gene's germline CDR1 is SNHLY and CDR2 FYNNEI. V lost 8 bases to trimming and J lost 4 bases, with 12 bases between them.

This CDR3 is CSGSYNYGYTF. The CDR3, as DNA: TGCAGCGGCAGCTATAACTATGGCTACACCTTC. This chain joins TRBV29-1 and TRBJ1-2, with no clear D. In germline, CDR1 is SQVTM, CDR2 ANQGSEA. CDR3 length: 11 residues. The V gene lost 7 bases and the J gene lost 1 base, with 7 bases spanning the gap.

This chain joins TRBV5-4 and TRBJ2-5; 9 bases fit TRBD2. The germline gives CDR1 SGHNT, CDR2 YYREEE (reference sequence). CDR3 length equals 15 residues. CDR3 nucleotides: TGTGCAGTGACAGAGGGGGCGGGGGGGCCGCAGACCCAGTACTTC. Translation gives CAVTEGAGGPQTQYF.

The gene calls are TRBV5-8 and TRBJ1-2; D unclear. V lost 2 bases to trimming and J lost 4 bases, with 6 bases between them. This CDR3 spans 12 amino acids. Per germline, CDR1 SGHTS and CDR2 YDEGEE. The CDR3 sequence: CASSFSLYGYTF. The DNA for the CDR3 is TGTGCCAGCAGCTTTAGCCTCTATGGCTACACCTTC.

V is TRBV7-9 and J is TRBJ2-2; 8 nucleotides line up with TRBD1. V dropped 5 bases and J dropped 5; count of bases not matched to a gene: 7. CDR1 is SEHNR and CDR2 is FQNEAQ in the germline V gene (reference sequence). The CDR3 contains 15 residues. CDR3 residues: CASSARQGATGELFF. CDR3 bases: TGTGCCAGCAGCGCCCGGCAGGGGGCGACCGGGGAGCTGTTTTTT. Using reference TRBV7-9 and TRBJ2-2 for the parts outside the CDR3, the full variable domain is DTGVSQNPRHKITKRGQNVTFRCDPISEHNRLYWYRQTLGQGPEFLTYFQNEAQLEKSRLLSDRFSAERPKGSFSTLEIQRTEQGDSAMYLCASSARQGATGELFFGEGSRLTVL.

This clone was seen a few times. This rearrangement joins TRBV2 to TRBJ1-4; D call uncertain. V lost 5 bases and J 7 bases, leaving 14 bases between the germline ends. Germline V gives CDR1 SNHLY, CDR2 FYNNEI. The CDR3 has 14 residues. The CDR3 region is CASSLVGGSEKLFF. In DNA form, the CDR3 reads TGTGCCAGCAGTCTGGTGGGAGGAAGTGAAAAACTGTTTTTT.

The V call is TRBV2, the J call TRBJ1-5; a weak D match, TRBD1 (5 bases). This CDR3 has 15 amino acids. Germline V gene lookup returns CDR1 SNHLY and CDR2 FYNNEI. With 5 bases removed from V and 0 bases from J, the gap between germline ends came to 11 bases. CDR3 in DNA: TGTGCCAGCAGTCAGATTAGGGGTAGCAATCAGCCCCAGCATTTT. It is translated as CASSQIRGSNQPQHF.

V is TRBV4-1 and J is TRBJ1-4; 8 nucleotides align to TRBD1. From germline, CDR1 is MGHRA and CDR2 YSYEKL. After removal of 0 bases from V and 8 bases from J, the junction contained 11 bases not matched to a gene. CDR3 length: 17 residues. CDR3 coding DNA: TGCGCCAGCAGCCAAGATGCCCCCGGCAGGGACAGGGAAAAACTGTTTTTT. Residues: CASSQDAPGRDREKLFF.

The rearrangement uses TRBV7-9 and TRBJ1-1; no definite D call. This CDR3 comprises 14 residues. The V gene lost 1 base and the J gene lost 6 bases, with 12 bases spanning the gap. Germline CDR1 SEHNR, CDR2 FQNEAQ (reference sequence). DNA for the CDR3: TGTGCCAGCAGCTTAGGACCTGAAATGGCTGAAGCTTTCTTT. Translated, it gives CASSLGPEMAEAFF.